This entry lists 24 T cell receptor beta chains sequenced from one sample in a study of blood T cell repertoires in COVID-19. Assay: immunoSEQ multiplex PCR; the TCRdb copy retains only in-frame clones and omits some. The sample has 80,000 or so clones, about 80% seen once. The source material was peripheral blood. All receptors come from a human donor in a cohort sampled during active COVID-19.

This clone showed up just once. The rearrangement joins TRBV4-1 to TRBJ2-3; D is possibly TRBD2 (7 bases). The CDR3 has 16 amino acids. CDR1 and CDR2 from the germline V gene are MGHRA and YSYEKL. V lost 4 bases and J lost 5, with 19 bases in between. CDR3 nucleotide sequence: TGCGCCAGCAGCCCGGGGAATAGGGGGAGGGGAGATACGCAGTATTTT. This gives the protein CASSPGNRGRGDTQYF.

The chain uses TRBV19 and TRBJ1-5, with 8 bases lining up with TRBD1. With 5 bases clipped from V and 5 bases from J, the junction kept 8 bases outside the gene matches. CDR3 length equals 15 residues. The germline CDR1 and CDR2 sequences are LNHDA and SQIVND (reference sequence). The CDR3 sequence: CASSQGRGLDQPQHF. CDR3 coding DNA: TGTGCCAGTAGTCAGGGCAGGGGGCTGGATCAGCCCCAGCATTTT. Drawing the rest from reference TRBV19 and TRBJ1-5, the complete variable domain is DGGITQSPKYLFRKEGQNVTLSCEQNLNHDAMYWYRQDPGQGLRLIYYSQIVNDFQKGDIAEGYSVSREKKESFPLTVTSAQKNPTAFYLCASSQGRGLDQPQHFGDGTRLSIL.

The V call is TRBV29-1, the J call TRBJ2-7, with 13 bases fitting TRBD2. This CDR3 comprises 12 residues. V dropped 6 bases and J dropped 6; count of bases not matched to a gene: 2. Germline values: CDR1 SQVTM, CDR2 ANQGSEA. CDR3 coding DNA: TGCAGCGTCGGACTAGCGGGAGTCGAGCAGTACTTC. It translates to CSVGLAGVEQYF.

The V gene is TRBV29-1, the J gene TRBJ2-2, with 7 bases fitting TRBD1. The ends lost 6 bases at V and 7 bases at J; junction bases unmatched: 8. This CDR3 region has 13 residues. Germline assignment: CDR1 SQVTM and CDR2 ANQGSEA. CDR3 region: CSVGQVLDGELFF. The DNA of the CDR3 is TGCAGCGTCGGACAGGTTTTGGACGGGGAGCTGTTTTTT.

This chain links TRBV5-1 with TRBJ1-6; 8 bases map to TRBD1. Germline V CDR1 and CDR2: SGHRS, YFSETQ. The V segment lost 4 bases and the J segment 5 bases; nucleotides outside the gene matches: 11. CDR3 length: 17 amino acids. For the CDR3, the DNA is TGCGCCAGCAGCAGAATAGGACAGGGAGGAAATAATTCACCCCTCCACTTT. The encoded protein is CASSRIGQGGNNSPLHF.

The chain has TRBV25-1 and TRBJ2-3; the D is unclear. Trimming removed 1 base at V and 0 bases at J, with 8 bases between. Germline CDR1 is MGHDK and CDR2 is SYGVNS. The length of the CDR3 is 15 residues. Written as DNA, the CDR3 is TGTGCCAGCAGTGAATTTAGTAATAGCACAGATACGCAGTATTTT. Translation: CASSEFSNSTDTQYF.

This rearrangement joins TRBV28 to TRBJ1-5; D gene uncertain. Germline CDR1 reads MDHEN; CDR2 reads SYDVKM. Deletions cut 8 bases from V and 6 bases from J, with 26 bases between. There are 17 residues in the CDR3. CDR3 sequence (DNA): TGTGCCAGCGATTTAATCCTCGGGCACGGGGAGGCTCAGCCCCAGCATTTT. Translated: CASDLILGHGEAQPQHF.

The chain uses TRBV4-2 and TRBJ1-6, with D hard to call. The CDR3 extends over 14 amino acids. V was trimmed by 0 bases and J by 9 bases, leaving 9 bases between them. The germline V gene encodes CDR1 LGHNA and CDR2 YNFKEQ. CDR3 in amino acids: CASSQERVISPLHF. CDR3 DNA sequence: TGTGCCAGCAGCCAAGAGAGGGTGATTTCACCCCTCCACTTT.

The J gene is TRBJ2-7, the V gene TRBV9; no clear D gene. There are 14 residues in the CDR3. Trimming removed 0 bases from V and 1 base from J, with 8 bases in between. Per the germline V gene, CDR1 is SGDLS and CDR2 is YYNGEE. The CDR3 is CASSVGHGSYEQYF. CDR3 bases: TGTGCCAGCAGCGTAGGGCACGGGTCCTACGAGCAGTACTTC.

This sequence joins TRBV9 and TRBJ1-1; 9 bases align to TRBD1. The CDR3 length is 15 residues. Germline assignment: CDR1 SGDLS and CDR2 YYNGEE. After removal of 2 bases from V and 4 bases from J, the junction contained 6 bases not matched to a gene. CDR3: CASSVRQGEVTEAFF. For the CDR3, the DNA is TGTGCCAGCAGCGTTAGACAGGGGGAAGTCACTGAAGCTTTCTTT.

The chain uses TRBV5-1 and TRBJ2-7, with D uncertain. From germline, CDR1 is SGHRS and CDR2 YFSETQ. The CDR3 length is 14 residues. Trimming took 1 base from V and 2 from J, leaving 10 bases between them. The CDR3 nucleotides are TGCGCCAGCAGCTTGACTTTCCCAACCTACGAGCAGTACTTC. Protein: CASSLTFPTYEQYF. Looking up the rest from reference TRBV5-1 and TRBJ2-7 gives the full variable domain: KAGVTQTPRYLIKTRGQQVTLSCSPISGHRSVSWYQQTPGQGLQFLFEYFSETQRNKGNFPGRFSGRQFSNSRSEMNVSTLELGDSALYLCASSLTFPTYEQYFGPGTRLTVT.

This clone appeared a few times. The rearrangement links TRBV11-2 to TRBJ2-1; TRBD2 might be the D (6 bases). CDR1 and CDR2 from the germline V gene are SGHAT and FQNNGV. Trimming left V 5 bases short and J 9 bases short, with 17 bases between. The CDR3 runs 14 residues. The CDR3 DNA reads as TGTGCCAGCAGCATTAGTTTTGTCGGGGGTGAGCAGTTCTTC. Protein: CASSISFVGGEQFF.

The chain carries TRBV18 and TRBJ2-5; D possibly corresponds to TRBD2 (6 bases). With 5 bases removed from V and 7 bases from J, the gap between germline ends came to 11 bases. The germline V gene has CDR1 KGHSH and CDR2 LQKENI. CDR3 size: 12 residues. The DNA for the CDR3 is TGTGCCAGCTCAGGACAAGCGGGGACCCAGTACTTC. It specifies CASSGQAGTQYF.

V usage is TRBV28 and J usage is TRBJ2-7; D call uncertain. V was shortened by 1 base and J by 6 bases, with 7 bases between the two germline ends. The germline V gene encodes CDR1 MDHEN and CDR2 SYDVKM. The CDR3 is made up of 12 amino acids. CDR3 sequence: CASSLSGAEQYF. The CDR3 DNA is TGTGCCAGCAGTTTATCCGGAGCCGAGCAGTACTTC. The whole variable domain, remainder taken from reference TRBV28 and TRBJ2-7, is DVKVTQSSRYLVKRTGEKVFLECVQDMDHENMFWYRQDPGLGLRLIYFSYDVKMKEKGDIPEGYSVSREKKERFSLILESASTNQTSMYLCASSLSGAEQYFGPGTRLTVT.

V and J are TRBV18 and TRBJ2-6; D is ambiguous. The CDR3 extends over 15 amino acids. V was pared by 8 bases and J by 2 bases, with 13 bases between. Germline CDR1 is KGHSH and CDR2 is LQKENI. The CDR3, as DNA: TGTGCCAGCCAAATGATCAGGACTGGGGCCAACGTCCTGACTTTC. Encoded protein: CASQMIRTGANVLTF.

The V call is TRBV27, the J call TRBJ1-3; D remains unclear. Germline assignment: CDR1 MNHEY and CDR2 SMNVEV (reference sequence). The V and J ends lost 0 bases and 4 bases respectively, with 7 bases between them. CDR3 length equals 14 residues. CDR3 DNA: TGTGCCAGCAGTTTATCGGGCAGCGGAAACACCATATATTTT. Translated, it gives CASSLSGSGNTIYF.

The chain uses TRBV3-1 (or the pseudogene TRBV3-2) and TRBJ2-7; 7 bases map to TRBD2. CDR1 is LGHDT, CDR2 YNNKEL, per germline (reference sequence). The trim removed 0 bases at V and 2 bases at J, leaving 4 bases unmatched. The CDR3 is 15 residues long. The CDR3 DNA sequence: TGTGCCAGCAGCCAAGATAGACTAGCTGCCTACGAGCAGTACTTC. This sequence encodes CASSQDRLAAYEQYF.

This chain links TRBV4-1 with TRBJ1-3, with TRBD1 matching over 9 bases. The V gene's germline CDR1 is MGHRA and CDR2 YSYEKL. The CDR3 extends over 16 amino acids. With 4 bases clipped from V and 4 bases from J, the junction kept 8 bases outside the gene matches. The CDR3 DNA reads TGCGCCAGCAGCCGAAGCCGGACAGGGGCGGGAAACACCATATATTTT. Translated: CASSRSRTGAGNTIYF.

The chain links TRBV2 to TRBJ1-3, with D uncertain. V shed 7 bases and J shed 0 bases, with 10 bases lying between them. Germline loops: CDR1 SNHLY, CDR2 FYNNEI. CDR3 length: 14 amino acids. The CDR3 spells CASMGSTSGNTIYF. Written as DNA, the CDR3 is TGTGCCAGCATGGGCTCTACCTCTGGAAACACCATATATTTT.

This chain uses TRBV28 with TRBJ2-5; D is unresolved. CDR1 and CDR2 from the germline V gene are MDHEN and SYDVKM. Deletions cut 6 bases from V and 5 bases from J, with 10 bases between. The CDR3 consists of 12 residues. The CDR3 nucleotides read TGTGCCAGCAGCTCCCGGCGGGAGACCCAGTACTTC. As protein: CASSSRRETQYF.

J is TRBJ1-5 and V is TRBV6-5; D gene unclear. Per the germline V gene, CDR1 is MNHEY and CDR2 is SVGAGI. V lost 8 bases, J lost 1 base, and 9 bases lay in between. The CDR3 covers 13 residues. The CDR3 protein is CASRGLSNQPQHF. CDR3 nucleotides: TGTGCCAGCCGCGGGCTGAGCAATCAGCCCCAGCATTTT.

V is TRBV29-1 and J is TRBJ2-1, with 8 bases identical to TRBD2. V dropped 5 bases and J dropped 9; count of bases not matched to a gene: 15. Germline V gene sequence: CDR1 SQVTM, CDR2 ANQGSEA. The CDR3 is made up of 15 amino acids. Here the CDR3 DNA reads TGCAGCGTTTCCCTCGGGAGGGTCGGTGGCGGTGAGCAGTTCTTC. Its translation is CSVSLGRVGGGEQFF.

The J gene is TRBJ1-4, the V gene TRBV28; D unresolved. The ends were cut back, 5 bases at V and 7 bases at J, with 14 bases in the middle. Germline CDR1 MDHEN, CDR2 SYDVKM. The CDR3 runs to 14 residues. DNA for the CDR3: TGTGCCAGCAGTGTCCCCCTAGCAGGTGAAAAACTGTTTTTT. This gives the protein CASSVPLAGEKLFF.

The CDR3 loop reads CASSPRQSLHYGYTF. In nucleotides, the CDR3 is TGTGCCAGCAGCCCAAGACAGAGCCTACATTATGGCTACACCTTC. The rearrangement joins TRBV28 to TRBJ1-2; tentatively, D is TRBD1 (5 bases). CDR1 and CDR2 (germline): MDHEN, SYDVKM. This CDR3 region has 15 residues. With 6 bases removed from V and 5 bases from J, the gap between germline ends came to 19 bases.